This T cell receptor (beta chain) was recorded in a study of regulatory T cells in long-lasting Graves disease. Per the germline V gene, CDR1 is SGHRS and CDR2 is YFSETQ. Trimming took off 0 bases at V and 0 bases at J, with 10 bases between the two ends. This CDR3 is 16 amino acids long. Time point meaning: persistent/refractory GD, antithyroid drugs over 5 years with positive TRAb. After RNA was extracted from PBMCs, the TCR library was made from it. The source of the patients was an endocrinology department in Xi'an, China. This clonotype was counted ten times or more. Building of the TCR beta libraries involved iRepertoire HTBI primers and Arm-PCR of CDR3 regions. Each CDR3 protein is one row after TCRdb ran MiXCR on the multiplex PCR reads. Here the sample spans 390,000 or so distinct CDR3 sequences, approximately 23% being singletons.

The receptor was derived from a woman aged 40-49 years with Graves disease. This chain uses TRBV5-1 with TRBJ1-5, with a weak D call TRBD1 (6 bases). The sequencing used peripheral blood mononuclear cells (PBMCs), collected when the disease was refractory, from a patient treated with antithyroid drugs. CDR3 sequence: CASSLAVGASNQPQHF. CDR3 sequence (DNA): TGCGCCAGCAGCTTGGCCGTGGGGGCTAGCAATCAGCCCCAGCATTTT.